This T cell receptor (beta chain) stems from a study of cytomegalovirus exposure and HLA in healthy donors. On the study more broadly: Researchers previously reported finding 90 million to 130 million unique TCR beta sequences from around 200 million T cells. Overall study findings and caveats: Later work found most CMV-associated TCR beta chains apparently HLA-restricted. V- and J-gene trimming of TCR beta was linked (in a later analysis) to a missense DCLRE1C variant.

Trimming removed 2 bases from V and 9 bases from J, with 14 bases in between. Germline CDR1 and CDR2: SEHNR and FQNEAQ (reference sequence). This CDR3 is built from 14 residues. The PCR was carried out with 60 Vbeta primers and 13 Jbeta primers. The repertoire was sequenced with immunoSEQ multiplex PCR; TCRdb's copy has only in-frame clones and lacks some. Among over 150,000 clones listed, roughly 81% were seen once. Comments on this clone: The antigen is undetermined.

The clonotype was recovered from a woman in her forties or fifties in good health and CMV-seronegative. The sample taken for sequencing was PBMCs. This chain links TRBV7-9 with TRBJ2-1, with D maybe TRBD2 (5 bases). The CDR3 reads CASSLNSVGSEQFF. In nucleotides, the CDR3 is TGTGCCAGCAGCTTAAATAGCGTCGGCTCTGAGCAGTTCTTC. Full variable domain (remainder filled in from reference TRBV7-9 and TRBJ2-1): DTGVSQNPRHKITKRGQNVTFRCDPISEHNRLYWYRQTLGQGPEFLTYFQNEAQLEKSRLLSDRFSAERPKGSFSTLEIQRTEQGDSAMYLCASSLNSVGSEQFFGPGTRLTVL.